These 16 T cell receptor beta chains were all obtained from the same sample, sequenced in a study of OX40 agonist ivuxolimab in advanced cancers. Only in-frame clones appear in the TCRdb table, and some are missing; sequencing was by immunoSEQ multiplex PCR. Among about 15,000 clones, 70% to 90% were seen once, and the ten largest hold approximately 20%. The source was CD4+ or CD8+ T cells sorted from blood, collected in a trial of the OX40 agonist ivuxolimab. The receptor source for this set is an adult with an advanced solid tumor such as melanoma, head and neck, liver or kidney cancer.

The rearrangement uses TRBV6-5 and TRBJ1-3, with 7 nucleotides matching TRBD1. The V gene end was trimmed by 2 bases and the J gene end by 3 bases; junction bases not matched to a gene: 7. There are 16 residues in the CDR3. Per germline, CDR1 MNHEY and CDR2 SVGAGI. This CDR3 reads CASSYTGQLNGNTIYF. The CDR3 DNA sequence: TGTGCCAGCAGTTACACGGGACAGCTAAATGGAAACACCATATATTTT.

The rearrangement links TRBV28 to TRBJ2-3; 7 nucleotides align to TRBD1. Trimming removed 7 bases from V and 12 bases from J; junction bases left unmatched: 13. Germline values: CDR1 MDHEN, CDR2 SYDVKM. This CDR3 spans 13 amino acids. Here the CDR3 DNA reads TGTGCCAGCATCCTCTCGCAACAGGGGCCCCAGTATTTT. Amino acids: CASILSQQGPQYF.

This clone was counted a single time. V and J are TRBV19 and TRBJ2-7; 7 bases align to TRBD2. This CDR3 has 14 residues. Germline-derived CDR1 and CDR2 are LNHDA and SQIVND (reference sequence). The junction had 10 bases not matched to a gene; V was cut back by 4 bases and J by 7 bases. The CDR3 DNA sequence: TGTGCCAGTAGTACTCAGGCGGGAGTGAAGGAGCAGTACTTC. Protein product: CASSTQAGVKEQYF.

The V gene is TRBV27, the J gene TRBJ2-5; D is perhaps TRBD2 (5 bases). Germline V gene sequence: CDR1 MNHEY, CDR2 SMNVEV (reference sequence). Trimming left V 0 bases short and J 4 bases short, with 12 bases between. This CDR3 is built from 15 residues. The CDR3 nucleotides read TGTGCCAGCAGTTTATCAAACACTAGGTTAGAGACCCAGTACTTC. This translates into CASSLSNTRLETQYF.

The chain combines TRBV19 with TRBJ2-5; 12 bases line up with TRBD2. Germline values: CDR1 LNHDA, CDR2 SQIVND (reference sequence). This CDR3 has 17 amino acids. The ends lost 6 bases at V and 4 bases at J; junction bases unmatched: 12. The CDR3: CASSWGLTSGSLETQYF. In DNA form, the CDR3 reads TGTGCCAGTAGCTGGGGGTTGACTAGCGGGAGTCTAGAGACCCAGTACTTC. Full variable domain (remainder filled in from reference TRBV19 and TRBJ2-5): DGGITQSPKYLFRKEGQNVTLSCEQNLNHDAMYWYRQDPGQGLRLIYYSQIVNDFQKGDIAEGYSVSREKKESFPLTVTSAQKNPTAFYLCASSWGLTSGSLETQYFGPGTRLLVL.

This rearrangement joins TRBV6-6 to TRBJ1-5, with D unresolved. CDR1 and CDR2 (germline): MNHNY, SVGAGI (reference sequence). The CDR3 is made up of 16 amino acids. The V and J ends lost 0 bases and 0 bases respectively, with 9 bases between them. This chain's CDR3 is CASSYSGLSSNQPQHF. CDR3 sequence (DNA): TGTGCCAGCAGTTACTCGGGCCTCAGTAGCAATCAGCCCCAGCATTTT.

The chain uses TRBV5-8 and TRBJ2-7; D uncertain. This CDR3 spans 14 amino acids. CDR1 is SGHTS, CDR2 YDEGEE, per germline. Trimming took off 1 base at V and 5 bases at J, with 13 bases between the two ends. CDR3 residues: CASSLRLNDHEQYF. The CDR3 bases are TGTGCCAGCAGCTTGAGGCTAAACGACCACGAGCAGTACTTC.

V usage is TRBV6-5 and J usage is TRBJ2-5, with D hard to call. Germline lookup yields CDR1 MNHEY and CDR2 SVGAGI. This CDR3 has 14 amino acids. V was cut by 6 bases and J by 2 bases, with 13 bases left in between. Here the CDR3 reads CASSPSGRQETQYF. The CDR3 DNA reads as TGTGCCAGCAGCCCTTCCGGGCGGCAAGAGACCCAGTACTTC.

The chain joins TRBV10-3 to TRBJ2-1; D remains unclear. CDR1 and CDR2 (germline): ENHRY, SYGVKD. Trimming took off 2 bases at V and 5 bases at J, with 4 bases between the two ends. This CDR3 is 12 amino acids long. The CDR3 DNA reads TGTGCCATCAGTGAGGAACACAATGAGCAGTTCTTC. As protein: CAISEEHNEQFF.

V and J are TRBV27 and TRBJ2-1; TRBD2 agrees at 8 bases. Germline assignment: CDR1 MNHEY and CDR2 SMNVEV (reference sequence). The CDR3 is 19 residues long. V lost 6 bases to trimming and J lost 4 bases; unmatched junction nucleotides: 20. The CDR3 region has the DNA TGTGCCAGCAGCTTAATAAGCGGGAGTCCTAGGAGGGGATACAATGAGCAGTTCTTC. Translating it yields CASSLISGSPRRGYNEQFF.

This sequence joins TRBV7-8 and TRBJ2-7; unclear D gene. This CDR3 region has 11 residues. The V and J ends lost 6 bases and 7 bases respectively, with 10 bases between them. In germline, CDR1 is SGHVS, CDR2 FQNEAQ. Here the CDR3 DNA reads TGTGCCAGCAGTGGTGGGCGGGAGCAGTACTTC. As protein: CASSGGREQYF.

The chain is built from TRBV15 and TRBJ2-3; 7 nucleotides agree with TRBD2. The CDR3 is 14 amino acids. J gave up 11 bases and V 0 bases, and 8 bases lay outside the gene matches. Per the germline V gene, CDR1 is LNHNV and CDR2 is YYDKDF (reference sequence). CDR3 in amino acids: CATSRERGGRGQYF. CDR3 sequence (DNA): TGTGCCACCAGCAGAGAGAGGGGAGGGCGCGGGCAGTATTTT.

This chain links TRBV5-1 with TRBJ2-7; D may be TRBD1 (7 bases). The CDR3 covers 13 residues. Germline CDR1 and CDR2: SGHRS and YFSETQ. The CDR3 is CASGSQGAYEQYF. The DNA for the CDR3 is TGCGCTAGCGGATCGCAGGGGGCCTACGAGCAGTACTTC.

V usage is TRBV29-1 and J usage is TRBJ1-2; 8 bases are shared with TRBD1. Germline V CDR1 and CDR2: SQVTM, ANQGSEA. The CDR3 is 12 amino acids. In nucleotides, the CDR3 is TGCAGTGCCAGACAGGGGAACTATGGCTACACCTTC. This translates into CSARQGNYGYTF.

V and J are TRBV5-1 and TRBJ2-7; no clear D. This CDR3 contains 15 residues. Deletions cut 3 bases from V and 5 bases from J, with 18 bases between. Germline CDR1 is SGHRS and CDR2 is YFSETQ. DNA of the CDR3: TGCGCCAGCAGCTCGAGGTGGGGTTCGGTCCACGAGCAGTACTTC. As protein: CASSSRWGSVHEQYF.

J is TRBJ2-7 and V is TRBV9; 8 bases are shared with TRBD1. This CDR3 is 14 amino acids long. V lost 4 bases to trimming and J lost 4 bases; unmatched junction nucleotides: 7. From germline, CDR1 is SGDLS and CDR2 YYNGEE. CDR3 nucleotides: TGTGCCAGCAGCCGGGACCAGGGGGCATACGAGCAGTACTTC. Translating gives CASSRDQGAYEQYF.